The clone carrying this T cell receptor (beta chain) was recorded at least ten times. What it binds is not known. The sample comes from a study of identical twins. Trimming left V 8 bases short and J 4 bases short, with 6 bases between. Germline CDR1 ENHRY, CDR2 SYGVKD. The CDR3 extends over 11 amino acids. A universal primer site came from template switching; cDNA carried unique molecular identifiers. MiXCR, run by TCRdb on the 5' RACE reads, gives a single entry per CDR3 protein. The data contain some 560,000 distinct CDR3 sequences, around 9.6% of them seen just once; the ten biggest clones take up around 3.1%. In every case, the donor was a healthy Caucasian. Study findings and constraints: Within beta out-of-frame sequences, the excess sharing observed between twins was weaker. For cord blood, abundant beta clonotypes had fewer insertions, unlike memory repertoires, which showed none.

In addition, the sample was reused for a study of yellow fever vaccine responses in identical twins.

The genes are TRBV10-3 and TRBJ2-1; tentative D call: TRBD2 (6 bases). This sequence was found in a woman in her late teens or twenties in good health. The sequencing input was PBMCs. The CDR3 bases are TGTGCCATCGGGACTTACAATGAGCAGTTCTTC. Translated, it gives CAIGTYNEQFF.